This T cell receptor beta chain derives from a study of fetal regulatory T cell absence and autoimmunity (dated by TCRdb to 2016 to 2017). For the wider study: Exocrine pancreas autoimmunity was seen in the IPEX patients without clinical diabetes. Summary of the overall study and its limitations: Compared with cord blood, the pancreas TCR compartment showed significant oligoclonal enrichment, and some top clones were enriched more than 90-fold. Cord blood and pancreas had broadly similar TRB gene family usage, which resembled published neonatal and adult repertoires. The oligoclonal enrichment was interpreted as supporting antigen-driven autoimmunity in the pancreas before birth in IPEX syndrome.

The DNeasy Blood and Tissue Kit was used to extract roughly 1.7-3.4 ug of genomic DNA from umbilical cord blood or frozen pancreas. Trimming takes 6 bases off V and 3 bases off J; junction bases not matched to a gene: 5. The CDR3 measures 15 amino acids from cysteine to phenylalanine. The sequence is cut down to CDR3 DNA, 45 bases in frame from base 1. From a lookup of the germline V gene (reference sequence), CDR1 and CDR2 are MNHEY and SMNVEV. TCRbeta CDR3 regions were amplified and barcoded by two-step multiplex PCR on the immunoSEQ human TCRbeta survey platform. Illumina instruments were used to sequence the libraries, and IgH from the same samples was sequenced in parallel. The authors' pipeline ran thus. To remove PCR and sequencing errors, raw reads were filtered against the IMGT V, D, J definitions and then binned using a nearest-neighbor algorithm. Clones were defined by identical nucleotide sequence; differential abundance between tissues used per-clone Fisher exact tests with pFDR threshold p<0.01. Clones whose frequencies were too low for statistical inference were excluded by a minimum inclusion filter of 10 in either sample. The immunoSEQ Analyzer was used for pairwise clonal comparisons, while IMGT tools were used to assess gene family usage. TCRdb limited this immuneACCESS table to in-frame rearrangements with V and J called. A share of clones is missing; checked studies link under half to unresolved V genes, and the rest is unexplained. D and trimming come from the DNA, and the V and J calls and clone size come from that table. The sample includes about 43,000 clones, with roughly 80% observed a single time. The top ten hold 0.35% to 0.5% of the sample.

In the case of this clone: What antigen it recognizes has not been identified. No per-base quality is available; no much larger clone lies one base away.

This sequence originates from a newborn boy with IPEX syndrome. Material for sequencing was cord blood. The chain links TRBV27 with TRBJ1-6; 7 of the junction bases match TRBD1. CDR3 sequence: CASRLAGGYNSPLHF. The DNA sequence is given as TGTGCCAGCAGATTAGCAGGGGGCTATAATTCACCCCTCCACTTT.